Listed below are T cell receptor beta chains from one sample, sequenced in a study of blood T cell repertoires in COVID-19. Clones were sequenced by immunoSEQ multiplex PCR, and TCRdb holds only the in-frame ones, with some missing. The table records 200,000 to 250,000 clones, around 80% of them present only once. The sequenced sample consisted of peripheral blood. The origin of the receptors is a woman aged 80 or over with COVID-19, enrolled during active disease. Each CDR3 is given with its conserved first and last residue. A D gene is named only where the DNA matches it firmly. Size is omitted from some rows. Given values are once, few, many or a class for expanded clones.

clone size	V gene	J gene	D gene	CDR3 DNA	CDR3 protein
-	TRBV29-1	TRBJ1-1	-	TGCAGCGTTAAAGGGCTCGGGATGAACACTGAAGCTTTCTTT	CSVKGLGMNTEAFF
-	TRBV7-9	TRBJ1-5	-	TGTGCCAGCAGCCAGACAGAAGATCAGCCCCAGCATTTT	CASSQTEDQPQHF
-	TRBV4-1	TRBJ1-2	-	TGCGCCAGCAGCCAAGGAAGGGAGCGCCTTTTTGGCTACACCTTC	CASSQGRERLFGYTF
-	TRBV28	TRBJ2-6	-	TGTGCCAGCAGTTCACAGGGTTGGCGTCCTGGGGCCAACGTCCTGACTTTC	CASSSQGWRPGANVLTF
-	TRBV11-2	TRBJ2-1	-	TGTGCCAGCAGCTTACTAGCCACCTACCACAATGAGCAGTTCTTC	CASSLLATYHNEQFF
-	TRBV28	TRBJ2-3	-	TGTGCCAGCCGTGGGGGGGGGCGGGCAGATACGCAGTATTTT	CASRGGGRADTQYF
-	TRBV2	TRBJ2-2	TRBD1	TGTGCCAGCAGACCAGACAGGGGAATCACCGGGGAGCTGTTTTTT	CASRPDRGITGELFF
-	TRBV5-1	TRBJ1-1	TRBD1	TGCGCCAGCAGCCCCAGACGACAGGGGGGGGACGCTTTCTTT	CASSPRRQGGDAFF
-	TRBV18	TRBJ1-2	TRBD1	TGTGCCAGCTCACCTCCCGACAGGGGCGGCGGCTACACCTTC	CASSPPDRGGGYTF
-	TRBV6-5	TRBJ1-4	-	TGTGCCAGCGCATCGAGGGCTAATGAAAAACTGTTTTTT	CASASRANEKLFF
-	TRBV10-3	TRBJ1-5	TRBD1	TGTGCCATCAGCCCACAGGGGGGCAATCAGCCCCAGCATTTT	CAISPQGGNQPQHF
-	TRBV11-3	TRBJ2-1	TRBD1	TGTGCCAGCAGCCCGAGGGGGCGTAGGAATGAGCAGTTCTTC	CASSPRGRRNEQFF
-	TRBV6-5	TRBJ1-6	-	TGTGCCAGCAGCCAAGGGAGGACACCCCTCCACTTT	CASSQGRTPLHF
-	TRBV4-1	TRBJ1-1	-	TGCGCCAGCAGCCAAGTCCCGGGGAACACTGAAGCTTTCTTT	CASSQVPGNTEAFF
-	TRBV28	TRBJ1-4	-	TGTGCCAGCAGGCGACAGGCTACTAATGAAAAACTGTTTTTT	CASRRQATNEKLFF
-	TRBV28	TRBJ1-2	-	TGTGCCAGCAGTGGATGGACAGTCAGAGGCTACACCTTC	CASSGWTVRGYTF
-	TRBV19	TRBJ1-5	-	TGTGCCAGTAGCAGACCCGGCAGGGGACTAGGCGAGGGCAATCAGCCCCAGCATTTT	CASSRPGRGLGEGNQPQHF
once	TRBV27	TRBJ1-1	-	TGTGCCAGCAGCCCCGGGCTCCCGGGGACTGAAGCTTTCTTT	CASSPGLPGTEAFF
-	TRBV10-3	TRBJ2-3	-	TGTGCCATCAGTGAGGGCTCGACGAGGGGCACAGATACGCAGTATTTT	CAISEGSTRGTDTQYF
-	TRBV5-5	TRBJ1-5	TRBD1	TGTGCCAGCAGCTTGTTACCCGGGACAGTCAATCAGCCCCAGCATTTT	CASSLLPGTVNQPQHF
-	TRBV29-1	TRBJ2-2	-	TGCAGCGTTGAAGATGGCGGGTGGATGGGTCGCACCGGGGAGCTGTTTTTT	CSVEDGGWMGRTGELFF
-	TRBV4-1	TRBJ1-1	-	TGCGCCAGCAGCCAAGATTGGCAGGGGACTGAAGCTTTCTTT	CASSQDWQGTEAFF